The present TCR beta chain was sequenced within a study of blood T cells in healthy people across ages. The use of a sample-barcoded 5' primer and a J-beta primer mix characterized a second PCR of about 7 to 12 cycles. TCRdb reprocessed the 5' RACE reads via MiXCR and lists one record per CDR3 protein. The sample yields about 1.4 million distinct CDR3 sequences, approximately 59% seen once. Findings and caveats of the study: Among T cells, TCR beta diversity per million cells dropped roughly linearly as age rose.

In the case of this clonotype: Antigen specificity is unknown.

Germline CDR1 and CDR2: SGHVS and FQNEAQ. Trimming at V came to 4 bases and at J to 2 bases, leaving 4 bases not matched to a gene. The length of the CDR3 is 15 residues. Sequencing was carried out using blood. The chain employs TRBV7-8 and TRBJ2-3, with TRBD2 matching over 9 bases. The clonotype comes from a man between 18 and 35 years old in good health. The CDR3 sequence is CASSSSSGTTDTQYF. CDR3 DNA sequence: TGTGCCAGCAGCTCGTCTAGCGGGACCACAGATACGCAGTATTTT.